Given below is one T cell receptor (beta chain) in context. The germline CDR1 and CDR2 sequences are GTSNPN and SVGIG (reference sequence). V gave up 2 bases and J gave up 8 bases, with 14 bases separating them. This CDR3 is built from 13 residues. The data originate from a study of control samples from healthy donors and cancer patients. Assay used: immunoSEQ multiplex PCR; TCRdb lists only in-frame clones, some missing. The profile shows about 96,000 clones, about 92% of them singletons. Material for sequencing was blood. The rearrangement joins TRBV30 to TRBJ2-3; TRBD2 is a possible D gene (5 bases). This receptor was obtained from a young man in good health. The DNA for the CDR3 is TGTGCCTGGAGTATCGGGAATCGGGTTACGCAGTATTTT. This translates into CAWSIGNRVTQYF.